The rows below give T cell receptor beta chains drawn from one sample of a study of human CD8 memory T cell subsets. TCRdb re-called the 5' RACE reads and catalogs CDR3 proteins one per entry, DNA excluded. The sample includes around 3,400 distinct CDR3 sequences. Input material: CD8+ effector memory T cells (TEM) sorted from PBMCs. The receptors stem from a human donor in good health. Each CDR3 is given with its conserved first and last residue. The order of the fields is J gene, clone size, V gene, CDR3 protein. Where a row states a size, it is once, few, many or the class of an expanded clone; other rows omit it.

TRBJ2-1	medium-sized	TRBV10-3	CATGASYNEQFF
TRBJ2-7	NA	TRBV4-2	CASSQDLEALTYEQYF
TRBJ1-4	NA	TRBV30	CAWSVTANEKLFF
TRBJ2-2	NA	TRBV5-1	CASCTNSGTVDTGELFF
TRBJ1-2	NA	TRBV18	CASSPVQGYGYTF
TRBJ2-4	NA	TRBV23-1	CASSHLVSFVPGQGKNIQYF
TRBJ2-2	NA	TRBV5-8	CASSLKRGEGTGELFF
TRBJ2-1	NA	TRBV9	CASSVEWTSNNEQFF
TRBJ2-5	NA	TRBV20-1	CSARELSETQYF
TRBJ2-3	NA	TRBV7-3	CASSPATLDTQYF
TRBJ2-7	NA	TRBV12-3/TRBV12-4	CASSLGTEQYF
TRBJ2-1	NA	TRBV5-4	CASSLWTSDEQFF
TRBJ1-1	medium-sized	TRBV11-2	CASSLTGGEAFF
TRBJ2-7	NA	TRBV5-6	CASSATGFSYEQYF
TRBJ2-1	NA	TRBV9	CASSEGTRVIGEQFF
TRBJ1-2	NA	TRBV5-6	CASSLSSQYPNYGYTF
TRBJ1-1	medium-sized	TRBV6-2/TRBV6-3	CASNGGDGFTEAFF
TRBJ1-1	NA	TRBV27	CASRGGGTEAFF
TRBJ2-7	NA	TRBV28	CASSYSLGAGYRYEQYF
TRBJ2-1	medium-sized	TRBV5-1	CASSFWVAEINEQFF
TRBJ2-1	NA	TRBV6-4	CASSEVWEGQSEQFF
TRBJ2-3	NA	TRBV9	CASSAPGTSGQVGTDTQYF
TRBJ2-1	medium-sized	TRBV28	CASSSPAASGSSYNEQFF
TRBJ1-5	NA	TRBV19	CASSPSIGSNQPQHF
TRBJ2-7	NA	TRBV4-2	CASSQGVGRYEQYF
TRBJ2-7	medium-sized	TRBV10-1	CASSEKTPSYEQYF
TRBJ1-5	medium-sized	TRBV20-1	CSASAGEVSQPQHF
TRBJ1-1	NA	TRBV6-5	CASSTGGEAFF
TRBJ2-5	NA	TRBV12-3/TRBV12-4	CASSSRKLAPQETQYF
TRBJ2-1	NA	TRBV10-1	CASSGPSYWGVRNEQFF
TRBJ1-2	medium-sized	TRBV19	CATGWTGSLGGYTF
TRBJ2-3	NA	TRBV20-1	CSARALHSLDTDTQYF
TRBJ2-7	NA	TRBV20-1	CSASGESPYEQYF
TRBJ2-5	NA	TRBV20-1	CSAGHRDQETQYF
TRBJ2-7	medium-sized	TRBV10-1	CAEAAELPPQGSDEQYF
TRBJ2-7	medium-sized	TRBV10-2	CASKVGLGYEQYF
TRBJ2-7	medium-sized	TRBV29-1	CSVPGTDTYEQYF
TRBJ2-2	medium-sized	TRBV20-1	CSAPQGRFDSGELFF
TRBJ2-1	NA	TRBV14	CASSQQTSGYLYNEQFF
TRBJ2-1	NA	TRBV30	CAWRSTDYNEQFF
TRBJ2-7	NA	TRBV12-3/TRBV12-4	CASSLSGRGREQYF
TRBJ2-1	medium-sized	TRBV20-1	CSARDPPDLGYEQFF
TRBJ2-1	NA	TRBV29-1	CSVEGIRGTSVNEQFF
TRBJ1-5	medium-sized	TRBV28	CASSLYGNSNQPQHF
TRBJ1-5	NA	TRBV28	CASSSRQPEKNQPQHF
TRBJ2-3	medium-sized	TRBV6-4	CASSDGDGTDTQYF
TRBJ2-1	medium-sized	TRBV9	CASSAPLDRDNEQFF
TRBJ1-6	medium-sized	TRBV7-9	CASSSGEGAPDNSPLHF
TRBJ2-1	NA	TRBV9	CASSVRGDYNEQFF
TRBJ2-1	NA	TRBV7-6	CASSLAGAANEQFF
TRBJ2-7	NA	TRBV29-1	CSILAGGYEQYF
TRBJ1-1	NA	TRBV5-6	CASSFRERNTEAFF
TRBJ2-3	medium-sized	TRBV20-1	CSARGQGPDTQYF
TRBJ2-7	NA	TRBV3-1	CASSHPRAASYEQYF
TRBJ1-1	NA	TRBV28	CASGYLGGTEAFF
TRBJ2-1	NA	TRBV6-4	CASSDRGHDEQFF